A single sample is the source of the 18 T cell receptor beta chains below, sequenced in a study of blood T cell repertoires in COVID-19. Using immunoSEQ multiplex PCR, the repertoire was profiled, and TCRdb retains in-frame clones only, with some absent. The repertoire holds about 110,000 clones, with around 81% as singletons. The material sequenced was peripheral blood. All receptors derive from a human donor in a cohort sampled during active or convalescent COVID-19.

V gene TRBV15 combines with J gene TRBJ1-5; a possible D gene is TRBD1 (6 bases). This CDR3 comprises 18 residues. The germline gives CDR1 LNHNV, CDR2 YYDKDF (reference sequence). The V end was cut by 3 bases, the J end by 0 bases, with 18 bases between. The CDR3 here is CATSSGGQGTYSNQPQHF. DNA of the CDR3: TGTGCCACCAGCAGCGGCGGGCAGGGGACATATAGCAATCAGCCCCAGCATTTT.

CDR3 sequence (DNA): TGTGCCAGCAGTGATCTCTATGAGCAGTTCTTC. Translated: CASSDLYEQFF. The V call is TRBV2, the J call TRBJ2-1; D is ambiguous. The CDR3 consists of 11 residues. The germline V gene encodes CDR1 SNHLY and CDR2 FYNNEI. V was trimmed by 3 bases and J by 8 bases, leaving 5 bases between them.

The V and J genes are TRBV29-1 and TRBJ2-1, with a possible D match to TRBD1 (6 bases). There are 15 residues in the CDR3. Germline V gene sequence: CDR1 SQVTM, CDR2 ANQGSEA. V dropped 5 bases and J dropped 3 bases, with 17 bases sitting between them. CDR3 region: CSVKGYGQFYNEQFF. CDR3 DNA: TGCAGCGTTAAGGGGTATGGACAGTTCTACAATGAGCAGTTCTTC.

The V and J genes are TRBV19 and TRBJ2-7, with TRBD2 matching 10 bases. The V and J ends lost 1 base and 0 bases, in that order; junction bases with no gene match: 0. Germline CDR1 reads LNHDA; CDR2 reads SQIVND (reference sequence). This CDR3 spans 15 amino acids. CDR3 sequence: CASSIGLAGSYEQYF. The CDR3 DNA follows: TGTGCCAGTAGTATAGGACTAGCGGGCTCCTACGAGCAGTACTTC.

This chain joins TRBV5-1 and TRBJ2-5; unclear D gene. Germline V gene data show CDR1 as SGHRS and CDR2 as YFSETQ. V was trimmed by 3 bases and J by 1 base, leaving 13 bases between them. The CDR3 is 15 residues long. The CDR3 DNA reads TGCGCCAGCAGCTCTGGCCAGCGCCCCCAAGAGACCCAGTACTTC. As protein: CASSSGQRPQETQYF.

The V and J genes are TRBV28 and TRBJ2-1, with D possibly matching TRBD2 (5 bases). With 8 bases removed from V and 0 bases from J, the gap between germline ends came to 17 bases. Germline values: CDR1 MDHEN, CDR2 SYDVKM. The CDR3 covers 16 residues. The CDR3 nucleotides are TGTGCCAGCGCAACCAAGCGGAGTTACTCCTACAATGAGCAGTTCTTC. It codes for CASATKRSYSYNEQFF.

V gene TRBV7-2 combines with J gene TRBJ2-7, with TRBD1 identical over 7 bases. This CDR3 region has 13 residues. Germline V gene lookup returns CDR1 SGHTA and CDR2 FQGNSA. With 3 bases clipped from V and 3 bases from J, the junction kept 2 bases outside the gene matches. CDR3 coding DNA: TGTGCCAGCAGCTTCCACAGGGGCTACGAGCAGTACTTC. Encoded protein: CASSFHRGYEQYF.

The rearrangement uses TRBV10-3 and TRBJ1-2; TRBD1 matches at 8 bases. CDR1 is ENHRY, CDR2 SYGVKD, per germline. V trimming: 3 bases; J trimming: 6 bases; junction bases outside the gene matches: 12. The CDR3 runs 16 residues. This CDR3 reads CAISDPKDPTGDGYTF. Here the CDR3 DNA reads TGTGCCATCAGTGACCCGAAAGATCCGACAGGGGATGGCTACACCTTC.

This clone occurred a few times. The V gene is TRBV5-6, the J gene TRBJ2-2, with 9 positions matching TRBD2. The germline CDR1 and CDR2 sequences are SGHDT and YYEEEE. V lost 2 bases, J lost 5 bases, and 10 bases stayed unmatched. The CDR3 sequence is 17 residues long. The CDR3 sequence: CASSFLGLARRTGELFF. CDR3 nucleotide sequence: TGTGCCAGCAGCTTCCTAGGACTAGCGAGGAGAACCGGGGAGCTGTTTTTT.

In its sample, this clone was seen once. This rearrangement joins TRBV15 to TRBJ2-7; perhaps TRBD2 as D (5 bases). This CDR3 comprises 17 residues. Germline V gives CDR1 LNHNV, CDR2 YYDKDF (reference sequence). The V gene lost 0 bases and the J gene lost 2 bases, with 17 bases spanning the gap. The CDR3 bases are TGTGCCACCAGCAGAGATTTTCGACATCCCGGGACCTACGAGCAGTACTTC. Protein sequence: CATSRDFRHPGTYEQYF.

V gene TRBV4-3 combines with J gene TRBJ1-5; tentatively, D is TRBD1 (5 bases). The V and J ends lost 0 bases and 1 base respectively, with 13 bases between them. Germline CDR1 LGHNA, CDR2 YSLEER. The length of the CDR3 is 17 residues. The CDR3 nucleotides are TGCGCCAGCAGCCAAGATTTGGGAGGGGTCAGCAATCAGCCCCAGCATTTT. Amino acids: CASSQDLGGVSNQPQHF.

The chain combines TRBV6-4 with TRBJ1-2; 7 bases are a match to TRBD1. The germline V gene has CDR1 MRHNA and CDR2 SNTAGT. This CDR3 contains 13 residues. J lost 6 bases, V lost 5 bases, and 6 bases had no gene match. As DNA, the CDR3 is TGTGCCAGCAGTCTTCACGGGACAGATGGCTACACCTTC. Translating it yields CASSLHGTDGYTF.

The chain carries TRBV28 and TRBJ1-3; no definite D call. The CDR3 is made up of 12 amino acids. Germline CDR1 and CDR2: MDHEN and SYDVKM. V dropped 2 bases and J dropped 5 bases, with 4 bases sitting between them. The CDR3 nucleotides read TGTGCCAGCAGTTTAAGCCGAAACACCATATATTTT. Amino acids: CASSLSRNTIYF.

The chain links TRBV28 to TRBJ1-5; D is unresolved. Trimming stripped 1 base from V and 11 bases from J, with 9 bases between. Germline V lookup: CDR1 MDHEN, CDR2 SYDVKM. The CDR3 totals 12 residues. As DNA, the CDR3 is TGTGCCAGCAGTTTATTAAATGGAGCCCAGCATTTT. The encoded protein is CASSLLNGAQHF. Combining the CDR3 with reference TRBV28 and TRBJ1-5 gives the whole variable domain DVKVTQSSRYLVKRTGEKVFLECVQDMDHENMFWYRQDPGLGLRLIYFSYDVKMKEKGDIPEGYSVSREKKERFSLILESASTNQTSMYLCASSLLNGAQHFGDGTRLSIL.

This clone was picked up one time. CDR3 residues: CASTPSELWNEKLFF. The CDR3 nucleotides read TGTGCCAGTACCCCCTCGGAGCTTTGGAATGAAAAACTGTTTTTT. This chain connects TRBV19 to TRBJ1-4; D not certain. CDR1 and CDR2 from the germline V gene are LNHDA and SQIVND (reference sequence). The CDR3 has 15 amino acids. The germline V and J ends were trimmed by 7 bases and 5 bases, with 17 bases remaining between them.

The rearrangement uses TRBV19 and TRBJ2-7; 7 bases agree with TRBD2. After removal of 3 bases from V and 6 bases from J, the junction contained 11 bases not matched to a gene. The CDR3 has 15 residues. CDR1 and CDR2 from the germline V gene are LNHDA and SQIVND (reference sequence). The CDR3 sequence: CASSIRGLGSGEQYF. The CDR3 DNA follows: TGTGCCAGTAGTATTCGCGGACTAGGAAGCGGCGAGCAGTACTTC.

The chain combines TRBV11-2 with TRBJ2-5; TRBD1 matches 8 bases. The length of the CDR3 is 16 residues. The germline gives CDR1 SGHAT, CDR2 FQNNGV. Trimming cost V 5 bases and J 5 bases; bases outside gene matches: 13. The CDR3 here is CASSQGAATAGETQYF. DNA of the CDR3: TGTGCCAGCAGCCAGGGGGCAGCTACCGCCGGGGAGACCCAGTACTTC.

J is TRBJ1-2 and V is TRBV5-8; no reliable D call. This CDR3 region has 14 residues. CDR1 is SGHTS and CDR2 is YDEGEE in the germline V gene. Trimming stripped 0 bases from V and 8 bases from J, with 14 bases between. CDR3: CASSLEFAVRGYTF. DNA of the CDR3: TGTGCCAGCAGCTTGGAGTTCGCAGTACGAGGCTACACCTTC. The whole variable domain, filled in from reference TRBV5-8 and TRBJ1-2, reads EAGVTQSPTHLIKTRGQQATLRCSPISGHTSVYWYQQALGLGLQFLLWYDEGEERNRGNFPPRFSGRQFPNYSSELNVNALELEDSALYLCASSLEFAVRGYTFGSGTRLTVV.